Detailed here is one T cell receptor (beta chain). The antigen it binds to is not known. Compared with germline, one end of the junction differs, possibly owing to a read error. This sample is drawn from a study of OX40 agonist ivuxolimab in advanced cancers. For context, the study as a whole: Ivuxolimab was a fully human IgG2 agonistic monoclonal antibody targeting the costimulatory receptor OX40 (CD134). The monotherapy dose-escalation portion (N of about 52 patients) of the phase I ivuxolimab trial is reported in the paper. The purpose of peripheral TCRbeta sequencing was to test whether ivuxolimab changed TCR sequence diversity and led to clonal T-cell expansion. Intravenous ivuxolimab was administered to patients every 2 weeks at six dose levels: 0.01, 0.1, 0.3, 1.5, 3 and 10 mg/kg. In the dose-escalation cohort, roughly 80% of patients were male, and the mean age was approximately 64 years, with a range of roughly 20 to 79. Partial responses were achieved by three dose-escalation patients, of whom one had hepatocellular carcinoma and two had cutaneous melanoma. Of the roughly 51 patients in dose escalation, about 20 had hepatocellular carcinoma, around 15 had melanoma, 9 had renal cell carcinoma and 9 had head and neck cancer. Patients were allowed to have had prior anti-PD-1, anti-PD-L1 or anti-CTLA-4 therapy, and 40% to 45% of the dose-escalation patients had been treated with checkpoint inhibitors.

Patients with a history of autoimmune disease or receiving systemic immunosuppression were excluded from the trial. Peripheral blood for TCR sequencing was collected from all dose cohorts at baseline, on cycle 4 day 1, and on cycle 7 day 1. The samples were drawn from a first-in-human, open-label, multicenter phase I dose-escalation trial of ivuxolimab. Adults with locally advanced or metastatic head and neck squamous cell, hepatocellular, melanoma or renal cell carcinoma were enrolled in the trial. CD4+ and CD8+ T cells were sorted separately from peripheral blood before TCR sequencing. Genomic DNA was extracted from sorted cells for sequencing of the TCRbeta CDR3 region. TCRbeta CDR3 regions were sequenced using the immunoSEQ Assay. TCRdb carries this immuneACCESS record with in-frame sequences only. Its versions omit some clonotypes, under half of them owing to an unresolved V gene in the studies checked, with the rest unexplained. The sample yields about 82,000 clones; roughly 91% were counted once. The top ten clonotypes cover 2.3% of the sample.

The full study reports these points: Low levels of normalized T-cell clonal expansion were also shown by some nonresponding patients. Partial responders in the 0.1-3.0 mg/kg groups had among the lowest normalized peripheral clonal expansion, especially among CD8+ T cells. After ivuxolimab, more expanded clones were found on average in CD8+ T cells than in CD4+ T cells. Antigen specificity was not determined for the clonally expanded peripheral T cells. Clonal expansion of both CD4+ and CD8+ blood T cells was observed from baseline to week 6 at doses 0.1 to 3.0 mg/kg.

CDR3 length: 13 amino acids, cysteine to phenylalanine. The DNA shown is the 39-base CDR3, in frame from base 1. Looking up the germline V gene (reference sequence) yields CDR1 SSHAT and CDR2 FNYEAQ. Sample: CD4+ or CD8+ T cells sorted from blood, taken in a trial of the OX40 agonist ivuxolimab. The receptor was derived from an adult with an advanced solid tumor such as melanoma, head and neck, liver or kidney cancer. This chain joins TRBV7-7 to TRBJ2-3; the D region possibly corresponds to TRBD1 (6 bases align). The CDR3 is CASSVTGSDTQYF. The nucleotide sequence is TGTGCTAGCAGCGTAACAGGGTCGGATACGCAGTATTTT.